The 15 T cell receptor beta chains listed next were all sequenced from one sample in a study of regulatory T cells in long-lasting Graves disease (dated by TCRdb to the early 2020s). Libraries were built with multiplex PCR. The reads were generated on an Illumina HiSeq 4000. iRepertoire HTBI primers and Arm-PCR amplification of CDR3 regions were used to construct TCR beta libraries. TCRdb passed the public sequencing reads through fastp at Q25 and MiXCR, retaining productive beta sequences. CDR3 protein duplicates are merged, each entry listing the most common genes and DNA. Present in this sample are fewer than 400,000 distinct CDR3 sequences, more than 20% of which were seen just once. The top ten clonotypes cover under 25% of the sample. The intended sense of this specimen's time point label: persistent/refractory GD, antithyroid drugs over 5 years with positive TRAb. RNA was extracted from PBMCs in TRIzol for both TCR sequencing and RNA sequencing.

Here the sequenced sample was peripheral blood mononuclear cells (PBMCs), taken when the disease was refractory, from a patient treated with antithyroid drugs. These receptors were obtained from a female donor with Graves disease.

This clonotype has at least ten counts. The chain joins TRBV28 to TRBJ1-1; 8 nucleotides align to TRBD1. With 3 bases clipped from V and 0 bases from J, the junction kept 6 bases outside the gene matches. Germline V lookup: CDR1 MDHEN, CDR2 SYDVKM. This CDR3 region has 16 residues. CDR3 amino acids: CASSFRDRTMNTEAFF. CDR3 bases: TGTGCCAGCAGTTTTAGGGACAGGACTATGAACACTGAAGCTTTCTTT.

A remark on this clonotype: A read error may be the cause here, since a much bigger clone is one base away. The CDR3 reads CASSQRTSVGYTF. CDR3 DNA: TGTGCCAGCAGCCAACGGACGAGCGTTGGCTACACCTTC. The V gene is TRBV3-1, the J gene TRBJ1-2; D is unresolved. CDR1 is LGHDT, CDR2 YNNKEL, per germline (reference sequence). Trimming took off 2 bases at V and 7 bases at J, with 11 bases between the two ends. The CDR3 sequence is 13 residues long.

The chain recombines TRBV4-1 with TRBJ1-6; 8 nucleotides align to TRBD1. Germline V gene data show CDR1 as MGHRA and CDR2 as YSYEKL. The CDR3 runs 14 residues. V shed 3 bases, J shed 10 bases, and the junction held 5 bases outside the gene matches. The CDR3 sequence is CASSQDREGSPLHF. The CDR3 DNA reads as TGCGCCAGCAGCCAGGACAGGGAAGGGTCACCCCTCCACTTT.

This clonotype was detected a few times. The CDR3 sequence is CASSPPRTGGLSEKLFF. The CDR3 DNA is TGTGCCAGCAGCCCGCCTAGGACAGGGGGCCTGTCGGAAAAACTGTTTTTT. The genes are TRBV5-8 and TRBJ1-4; the match to TRBD1 covers 11 bases. Germline loops: CDR1 SGHTS, CDR2 YDEGEE. CDR3 length: 17 amino acids. Unmatched junction bases numbered 13, after V lost 4 bases and J lost 8 bases. The full variable domain, its missing parts supplied by reference TRBV5-8 and TRBJ1-4, is EAGVTQSPTHLIKTRGQQATLRCSPISGHTSVYWYQQALGLGLQFLLWYDEGEERNRGNFPPRFSGRQFPNYSSELNVNALELEDSALYLCASSPPRTGGLSEKLFFGSGTQLSVL.

This clonotype was recorded at least ten times. This chain connects TRBV6-5 to TRBJ2-7; possibly TRBD1 for D (6 bases). Germline loops: CDR1 MNHEY, CDR2 SVGAGI. The CDR3 contains 15 residues. The V end was cut by 2 bases, the J end by 2 bases, with 13 bases between. The CDR3 DNA reads TGTGCCAGCAGTTACCAGACAGGCGGCCCCTACGAGCAGTACTTC. Protein product: CASSYQTGGPYEQYF.

This clonotype has a count of ten or more. V gene TRBV2 combines with J gene TRBJ2-2; D call uncertain. The V gene lost 4 bases and the J gene lost 4 bases, with 7 bases spanning the gap. CDR1 and CDR2 from the germline V gene are SNHLY and FYNNEI. The CDR3 consists of 13 residues. CDR3 amino acids: CASSVVSTGELFF. CDR3 DNA: TGTGCCAGCAGTGTAGTAAGCACCGGGGAGCTGTTTTTT.

This clonotype appeared many times. V and J are TRBV7-6 and TRBJ2-7; unclear D gene. This CDR3 comprises 13 residues. Looked up from germline, CDR1 is SGHVS and CDR2 is FNYEAQ. The ends were cut back, 5 bases at V and 6 bases at J, with 14 bases in the middle. The CDR3 DNA is TGTGCCAGCAGCCCTAGAACCTCCCCCGAGCAGTACTTC. This codes for CASSPRTSPEQYF.

This clonotype has at least ten counts. Compared with germline, one end of the junction differs, possibly owing to a read error. The chain uses TRBV2 and TRBJ1-1; D may be TRBD1 (5 bases). The germline gives CDR1 SNHLY, CDR2 FYNNEI. The CDR3 is 15 residues long. This CDR3 is CASSEETATNTEAFF. The CDR3 coding sequence is TGTGCCAGCAGCGAAGAGACAGCGACGAACACTGAAGCTTTCTTT. Full variable domain (remainder filled in from reference TRBV2 and TRBJ1-1): EPEVTQTPSHQVTQMGQEVILRCVPISNHLYFYWYRQILGQKVEFLVSFYNNEISEKSEIFDDQFSVERPDGSNFTLKIRSTKLEDSAMYFCASSEETATNTEAFFGQGTRLTVV.

This clonotype was detected a few times. The gene calls are TRBV2 and TRBJ1-3, with D possibly being TRBD1 (5 bases). From germline, CDR1 is SNHLY and CDR2 FYNNEI. With 1 base removed from V and 3 bases from J, the gap between germline ends came to 10 bases. The CDR3 length is 15 residues. DNA for the CDR3: TGTGCCAGCAGTGAAGAAGGGGCCGGTGGAAACACCATATATTTT. Translation gives CASSEEGAGGNTIYF.

As to this clonotype: A much larger clone sits a single nucleotide away, making a read error possible. J is TRBJ2-5 and V is TRBV27; unclear D gene. This CDR3 is 13 amino acids long. Germline values: CDR1 MNHEY, CDR2 SMNVEV (reference sequence). DNA of the CDR3: TGTGCCAGCAGTTTATCCCTACAAGTGACCCAGTACTTC. Translation gives CASSLSLQVTQYF.

This clonotype was counted at least ten times. The CDR3, as DNA: TGTGCCAGCAGTCTCGGTCGGGGAGGGCCCTACGAGCAGTACTTC. It translates to CASSLGRGGPYEQYF. V usage is TRBV28 and J usage is TRBJ2-7; 7 nucleotides agree with TRBD2. The CDR3 consists of 15 residues. CDR1 is MDHEN, CDR2 SYDVKM, per germline. After removal of 5 bases from V and 2 bases from J, the junction contained 9 bases not matched to a gene. The whole variable domain, filled in from reference TRBV28 and TRBJ2-7, reads DVKVTQSSRYLVKRTGEKVFLECVQDMDHENMFWYRQDPGLGLRLIYFSYDVKMKEKGDIPEGYSVSREKKERFSLILESASTNQTSMYLCASSLGRGGPYEQYFGPGTRLTVT.

This clonotype was counted a single time. The chain carries TRBV27 and TRBJ2-7; a possible D gene is TRBD1 (7 bases). With 5 bases removed from V and 4 bases from J, the gap between germline ends came to 21 bases. CDR1 is MNHEY and CDR2 is SMNVEV in the germline V gene (reference sequence). This CDR3 spans 16 amino acids. The CDR3 nucleotides read TGTGCCAGCAGTCCCCAGGGGGGAGATAAGTTGTACGAGCAGTACTTC. This sequence encodes CASSPQGGDKLYEQYF.

On this clonotype: A read error is the likely source, as a far larger clone sits one nucleotide away. The rearrangement joins TRBV7-3 to TRBJ1-5; no definite D call. The CDR3 extends over 15 amino acids. In germline, CDR1 is SGHTA, CDR2 FQGTGA. CDR3 loop: CASSLDRGGNQPRHF. DNA of the CDR3: TGTGCCAGCAGCTTAGACCGGGGAGGGAATCAGCCCCGGCATTTT.

The sample holds a few counts of this clonotype. This clone may be a read error of a much larger clone one base away. The chain links TRBV7-2 to TRBJ2-7, with D maybe TRBD2 (7 bases). The germline V gene has CDR1 SGHTA and CDR2 FQGNSA. V was shortened by 2 bases and J by 4 bases, with 18 bases between the two germline ends. This CDR3 has 16 residues. CDR3 residues: CASSLRGGQDPYEQYF. The DNA of the CDR3 is TGTGCCAGCAGCTTAAGGGGGGGCCAGGACCCTTACGAGCAGTACTTC. Together with reference TRBV7-2 and TRBJ2-7, the CDR3 gives the full variable domain: GAGVSQSPSNKVTEKGKDVELRCDPISGHTALYWYRQSLGQGLEFLIYFQGNSAPDKSGLPSDRFSAERTGGSVSTLTIQRTQQEDSAVYLCASSLRGGQDPYEQYFGPGTRLTVT.

The rearrangement links TRBV19 to TRBJ2-7; D is unresolved. The CDR3 loop spans 15 amino acids. V lost 5 bases, J lost 5 bases, and 19 bases lay in between. CDR1 and CDR2 (germline): LNHDA, SQIVND (reference sequence). CDR3 coding DNA: TGTGCCAGTAGTCCCCTTTCGGGCAGTATCCACGAGCAGTACTTC. The encoded protein is CASSPLSGSIHEQYF.